A selection of T cell receptor beta chains follows, all from one sample in a study of cytomegalovirus exposure and HLA in healthy donors. Produced via immunoSEQ multiplex PCR; TCRdb's table is partial and in-frame only. This sample has over 90,000 clones, with about 74% found just once. The sequenced sample was PBMCs. The receptors here all came from a woman aged 50 to 65 in good health and CMV-seropositive. The CDR3 runs from the conserved cysteine through the conserved F or W. A D gene is named only where the DNA matches it firmly. Clone size is not always given. Where it is, it says once, few, many or a class for expanded clones.

CAISVTQGPRGVSPLHF,TGTGCCATCAGTGTAACACAGGGGCCTCGCGGAGTTTCACCCCTCCACTTT,TRBJ1-6,few,TRBV10-3,TRBD1
CSVRTAGGGTEAFF,TGCAGCGTGCGGACGGCTGGGGGGGGCACTGAAGCTTTCTTT,TRBJ1-1,once,TRBV29-1,-
CASSQGIGGLQPQHF,TGCGCCAGCAGCCAAGGGATCGGGGGGCTTCAGCCCCAGCATTTT,TRBJ1-5,-,TRBV4-3,-
CASSLENLYEQYF,TGTGCCAGCAGCTTAGAAAATCTCTACGAGCAGTACTTC,TRBJ2-7,-,TRBV7-9,-
CATSRGSSEQYF,TGTGCCACCAGCAGGGGTTCGAGCGAGCAGTACTTC,TRBJ2-7,-,TRBV15,-
CASSQRPMGRRATNEKLFF,TGCGCCAGCAGCCAGCGTCCCATGGGGAGACGGGCAACTAATGAAAAACTGTTTTTT,TRBJ1-4,-,TRBV4-3,-
CASSPQGRDVETQYF,TGTGCCAGCAGCCCACAGGGGCGGGACGTAGAGACCCAGTACTTC,TRBJ2-5,-,TRBV5-4,-
CASSSSGTGTDYTF,TGTGCCAGCAGTTCGTCCGGAACAGGGACCGACTACACCTTC,TRBJ1-2,few,TRBV6-5,-
CASSFGERGRGGYTF,TGTGCCAGCAGCTTCGGGGAGAGGGGGAGGGGTGGCTACACCTTC,TRBJ1-2,-,TRBV13,-
CASNGAVRAAEQYF,TGTGCCAGCAACGGTGCGGTCAGGGCGGCCGAGCAGTACTTC,TRBJ2-7,-,TRBV6-1,-
CASAFGTGITEGYTF,TGTGCCAGCGCCTTTGGTACAGGGATAACGGAGGGCTACACCTTC,TRBJ1-2,-,TRBV7-9,-
CASSLFKQGYEQYF,TGTGCCAGCAGTTTGTTTAAGCAGGGCTACGAGCAGTACTTC,TRBJ2-7,-,TRBV28,-
CASSVAPGQGYEQYF,TGTGCCAGCAGCGTAGCCCCGGGACAGGGTTACGAGCAGTACTTC,TRBJ2-7,-,TRBV9,TRBD1
CASSPRWGVKNSPLHF,TGTGCCAGCAGCCCAAGATGGGGGGTTAAGAATTCACCCCTCCACTTT,TRBJ1-6,-,TRBV28,-
CASSQNRAGVNEQFF,TGTGCCAGCAGCCAAAATCGAGCGGGGGTTAATGAGCAGTTCTTC,TRBJ2-1,once,TRBV4-2,TRBD2
CASRNRFEAFF,TGTGCCAGCAGGAACAGGTTTGAAGCTTTCTTT,TRBJ1-1,-,TRBV6-5,-
CASSPSRDRDEQFF,TGTGCCAGCAGCCCGTCCCGGGACAGGGATGAGCAGTTCTTC,TRBJ2-1,-,TRBV4-2,TRBD1